The 13 T cell receptor beta chains reported below all come from one sample, sequenced in a study of blood T cell repertoires in COVID-19. Generated by immunoSEQ multiplex PCR, the TCRdb table keeps only in-frame clones and is missing some. Of around 300,000 clones in the sample, around four fifths are singletons; the top ten hold 2.5% to 3.5%. The sequencing sample was made of peripheral blood. Receptors originate from a man aged 30-40 years with active or convalescent COVID-19.

J is TRBJ2-7 and V is TRBV30; 7 bases match TRBD2. The CDR3 length is 16 residues. Germline CDR1 reads GTSNPN; CDR2 reads SVGIG (reference sequence). V trimming: 0 bases; J trimming: 4 bases; junction bases outside the gene matches: 12. Written as DNA, the CDR3 is TGTGCCTGGAGTGTACTAGAGGGAGGGCCTGTATACGAGCAGTACTTC. This gives the protein CAWSVLEGGPVYEQYF.

The chain is built from TRBV24-1 and TRBJ2-3; perhaps TRBD2 as D (6 bases). Trimming removed 1 base at V and 2 bases at J, with 15 bases between. The CDR3 length is 17 residues. Germline V gene lookup returns CDR1 KGHDR and CDR2 SFDVKD. As DNA, the CDR3 is TGTGCCACCAGTGATTTCATGGGGGGACTTACCACAGATACGCAGTATTTT. This encodes CATSDFMGGLTTDTQYF.

This clone was seen more than once but under ten times. V usage is TRBV2 and J usage is TRBJ1-5, with D tentatively TRBD1 (5 bases). Trimming took off 5 bases at V and 1 base at J, with 6 bases between the two ends. Looked up from germline, CDR1 is SNHLY and CDR2 is FYNNEI. The length of the CDR3 is 13 residues. The CDR3 coding sequence is TGTGCCAGCAGTCGACAGAGCAATCAGCCCCAGCATTTT. Amino acids: CASSRQSNQPQHF.

The J gene is TRBJ2-3, the V gene TRBV6-5; 9 bases fit TRBD1. The V gene's germline CDR1 is MNHEY and CDR2 SVGAGI. The CDR3 sequence is 15 residues long. J was trimmed by 2 bases and V by 7 bases; bases with no gene match: 7. CDR3 protein: CASKQGARFTDTQYF. In DNA form, the CDR3 reads TGTGCCAGCAAACAGGGGGCTCGTTTCACAGATACGCAGTATTTT.

The chain is built from TRBV7-9 and TRBJ1-2, with 8 bases that match TRBD1. J was trimmed by 8 bases and V by 3 bases; bases with no gene match: 5. CDR3 length: 13 residues. Germline CDR1 SEHNR, CDR2 FQNEAQ (reference sequence). In DNA, the CDR3 is TGTGCCAGCAGCTTGGCAGGGGGCGCGGGCTACACCTTC. It codes for CASSLAGGAGYTF.

The gene calls are TRBV4-1 and TRBJ2-1, with TRBD2 matching over 11 bases. This CDR3 is built from 17 residues. Germline CDR1 and CDR2: MGHRA and YSYEKL. V trimming: 1 base; J trimming: 8 bases; junction bases outside the gene matches: 10. The CDR3 loop reads CASSQAPLAGGGYEQFF. In DNA form, the CDR3 reads TGCGCCAGCAGCCAAGCACCTCTAGCGGGAGGAGGTTATGAGCAGTTCTTC.

The genes are TRBV21-1 and TRBJ2-1; the table calls TRBD2, which could not be checked here. TRBV21-1 is designated a pseudogene. The CDR3 totals 18 residues. For the CDR3, the DNA is TGTGCCAGCAGCAAAGTTTGGGGGGAGTGGACCCCCTACAATGAGCAGTTCTTC. Encoded protein: CASSKVWGEWTPYNEQFF.

J is TRBJ2-6 and V is TRBV3-1 (or the pseudogene TRBV3-2), with 7 bases matching TRBD2. This CDR3 comprises 16 residues. The J segment lost 0 bases and the V segment lost 1 base, leaving 0 bases of the junction unmatched. The germline CDR1 and CDR2 sequences are LGHDT and YNNKEL (reference sequence). The CDR3 spells CASSQGGGSGANVLTF. In DNA form, the CDR3 reads TGTGCCAGCAGCCAAGGGGGGGGCTCTGGGGCCAACGTCCTGACTTTC.

The rearrangement links TRBV3-1 (or the pseudogene TRBV3-2) to TRBJ1-2; unclear D gene. With 4 bases removed from V and 7 bases from J, the gap between germline ends came to 13 bases. Germline CDR1 is LGHDT and CDR2 is YNNKEL (reference sequence). This CDR3 has 13 amino acids. The DNA for the CDR3 is TGTGCCAGCAGCCTTCGGGTCGGTGGTGGCTACACCTTC. It encodes CASSLRVGGGYTF.

This clone was detected a few times. The CDR3 loop reads CASSGTGARNEQFF. The CDR3 nucleotides read TGTGCCAGCAGCGGGACAGGGGCGAGAAATGAGCAGTTCTTC. This chain joins TRBV11-1 and TRBJ2-1; 10 bases are a match to TRBD1. Germline CDR1 is SGHAT and CDR2 is FQDESV (reference sequence). The CDR3 covers 14 residues. V lost 5 bases and J lost 7; bases outside the gene matches: 5.

The chain combines TRBV3-1 (or the pseudogene TRBV3-2) with TRBJ2-7; a possible D gene is TRBD1 (6 bases). This CDR3 region has 17 residues. Trimming shortened V by 0 bases and J by 2 bases, and 17 bases separated the two germline ends. The V gene's germline CDR1 is LGHDT and CDR2 YNNKEL (reference sequence). CDR3 coding DNA: TGTGCCAGCAGCCAAGATGGGGGCAGTTACACCGCCTACGAGCAGTACTTC. Translating it yields CASSQDGGSYTAYEQYF.

The genes are TRBV12-5 and TRBJ1-5, with 7 bases matching TRBD1. From germline, CDR1 is LGHNT and CDR2 FRNRAP. J gave up 2 bases and V 1 base, and 5 bases lay outside the gene matches. There are 16 residues in the CDR3. The CDR3 is CASGLDRGVGNQPQHF. The CDR3, as DNA: TGTGCTAGTGGTTTGGACAGGGGCGTGGGCAATCAGCCCCAGCATTTT.

This chain joins TRBV5-1 and TRBJ1-5, with D tentatively TRBD1 (6 bases). The CDR3 contains 15 residues. Trimming cost V 0 bases and J 5 bases, with 12 bases left between them. Germline lookup yields CDR1 SGHRS and CDR2 YFSETQ. In DNA form, the CDR3 reads TGCGCCAGCAGCTTGGGTCAGGGGTGGGATCAGCCCCAGCATTTT. This translates into CASSLGQGWDQPQHF.